This TCR beta chain emerged from a study of read filtering for tumor transcriptome and immune sequencing. The overall study: Patients were some 16 male and about 15 female, mean age around 70 years, range roughly 47 to 85. IR-seq gave about 3.5 to 11 million TCR reads per sample; RNA-seq gave about 75 to 1,400.

This clonotype is a singleton in its sample. With only one base between it and a far larger clone, this is likely a read error. The library was built from roughly 400 ng RNA with molecular barcoded adaptors for alpha/delta and beta/gamma chains. TCRdb ran MiXCR on the reads and lists one entry per CDR3 protein. The table has around 60,000 distinct CDR3 sequences, about 21% seen once; the top ten hold roughly an eighth. The sample comprised a population of CD138-negative cells sorted from bone marrow. This receptor was obtained from a donor at least 40 years old with multiple myeloma.

Written as DNA, the CDR3 is TGTGCCAGCAGGCCGCGGGGGCTATACAATGAGCGGTTCTTC. Residues: CASRPRGLYNERFF. The rearrangement uses TRBV7-3 and TRBJ2-1; TRBD2 is a possible D gene (7 bases). The CDR3 spans 14 residues. Germline V gene sequence: CDR1 SGHTA, CDR2 FQGTGA. Full variable domain (outside the CDR3, taken from reference TRBV7-3 and TRBJ2-1): GAGVSQTPSNKVTEKGKYVELRCDPISGHTALYWYRQSLGQGPEFLIYFQGTGAADDSGLPNDRFFAVRPEGSVSTLKIQRTERGDSAVYLCASRPRGLYNERFFGPGTRLTVL.